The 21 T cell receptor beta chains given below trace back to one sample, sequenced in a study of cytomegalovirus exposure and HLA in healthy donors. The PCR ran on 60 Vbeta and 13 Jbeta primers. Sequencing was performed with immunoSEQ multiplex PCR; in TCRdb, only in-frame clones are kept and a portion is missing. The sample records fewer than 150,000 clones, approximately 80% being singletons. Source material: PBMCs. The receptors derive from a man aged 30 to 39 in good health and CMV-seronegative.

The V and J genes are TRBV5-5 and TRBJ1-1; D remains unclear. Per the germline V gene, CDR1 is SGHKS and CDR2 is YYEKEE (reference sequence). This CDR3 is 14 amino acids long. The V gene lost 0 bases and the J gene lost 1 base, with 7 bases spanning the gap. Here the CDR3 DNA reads TGTGCCAGCAGCTTGGGCAGTTGGAACACTGAAGCTTTCTTT. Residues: CASSLGSWNTEAFF.

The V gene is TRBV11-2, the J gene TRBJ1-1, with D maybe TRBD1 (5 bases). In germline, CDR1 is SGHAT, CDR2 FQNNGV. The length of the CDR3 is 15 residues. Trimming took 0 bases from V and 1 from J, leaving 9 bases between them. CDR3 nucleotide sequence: TGTGCCAGCAGCTTAGAAGCAGGACAGAACACTGAAGCTTTCTTT. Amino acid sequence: CASSLEAGQNTEAFF.

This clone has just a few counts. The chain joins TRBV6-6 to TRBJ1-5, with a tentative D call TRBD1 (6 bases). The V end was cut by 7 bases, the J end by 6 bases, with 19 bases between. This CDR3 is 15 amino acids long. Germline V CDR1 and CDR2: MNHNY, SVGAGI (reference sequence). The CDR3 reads CASNDRDIRGQPQHF. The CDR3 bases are TGTGCCAGCAACGACCGGGACATCAGGGGTCAGCCCCAGCATTTT.

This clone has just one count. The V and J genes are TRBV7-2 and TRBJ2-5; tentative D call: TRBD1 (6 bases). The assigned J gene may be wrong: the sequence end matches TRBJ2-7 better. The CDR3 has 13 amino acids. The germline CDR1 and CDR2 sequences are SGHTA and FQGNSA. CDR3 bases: TGTGCCAGCAGCTGGGGACAAGCAGGCGAGCAGTACTTC. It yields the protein CASSWGQAGEQYF.

CDR3 sequence reads: CASSLGQGNQPQHF. The CDR3 bases are TGTGCCAGCAGCCTAGGACAGGGGAATCAGCCCCAGCATTTT. J is TRBJ1-5 and V is TRBV7-2, with 9 bases that match TRBD1. CDR3 length: 14 amino acids. V shed 5 bases, J shed 4 bases, and the junction held 3 bases outside the gene matches. In germline, CDR1 is SGHTA, CDR2 FQGNSA.

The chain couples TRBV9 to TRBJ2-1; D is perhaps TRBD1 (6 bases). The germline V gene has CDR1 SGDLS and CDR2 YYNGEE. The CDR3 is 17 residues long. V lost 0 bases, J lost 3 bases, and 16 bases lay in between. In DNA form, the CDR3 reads TGTGCCAGCAGCGTAGGAGGGGGAGTCCCCCACTACAATGAGCAGTTCTTC. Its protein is CASSVGGGVPHYNEQFF.

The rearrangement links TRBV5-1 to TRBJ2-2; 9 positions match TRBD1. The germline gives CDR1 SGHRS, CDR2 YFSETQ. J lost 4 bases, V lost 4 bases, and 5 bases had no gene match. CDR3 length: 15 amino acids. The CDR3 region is CASSPRDRATGELFF. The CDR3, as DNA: TGCGCCAGCAGCCCCAGGGACAGGGCCACCGGGGAGCTGTTTTTT.

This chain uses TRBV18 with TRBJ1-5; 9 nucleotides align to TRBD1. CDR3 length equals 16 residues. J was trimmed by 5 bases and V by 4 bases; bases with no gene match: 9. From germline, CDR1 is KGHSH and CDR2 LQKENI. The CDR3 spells CASSQAGGTGYQPQHF. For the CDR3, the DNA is TGTGCCAGCTCACAGGCCGGCGGGACAGGGTATCAGCCCCAGCATTTT.

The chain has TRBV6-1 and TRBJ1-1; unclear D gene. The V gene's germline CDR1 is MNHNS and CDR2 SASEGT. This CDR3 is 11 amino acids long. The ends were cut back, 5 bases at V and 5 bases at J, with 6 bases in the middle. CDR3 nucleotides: TGTGCCAGCAGTCGTCGTACTGAAGCTTTCTTT. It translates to CASSRRTEAFF.

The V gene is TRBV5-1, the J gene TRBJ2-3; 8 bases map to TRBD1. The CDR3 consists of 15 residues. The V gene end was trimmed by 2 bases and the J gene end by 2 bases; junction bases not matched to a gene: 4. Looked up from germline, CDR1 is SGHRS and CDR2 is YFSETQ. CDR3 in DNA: TGCGCCAGCAGCTTAGGACAGGGCATCACAGATACGCAGTATTTT. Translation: CASSLGQGITDTQYF.

DNA for the CDR3: TGTGCCAGTAGCCAGCGGCTGGCCTACGAGCAGTACTTC. Its protein is CASSQRLAYEQYF. The rearrangement links TRBV19 to TRBJ2-7, with D maybe TRBD2 (5 bases). Trimming shortened V by 6 bases and J by 2 bases, and 11 bases separated the two germline ends. Germline CDR1 reads LNHDA; CDR2 reads SQIVND (reference sequence). This CDR3 spans 13 amino acids.

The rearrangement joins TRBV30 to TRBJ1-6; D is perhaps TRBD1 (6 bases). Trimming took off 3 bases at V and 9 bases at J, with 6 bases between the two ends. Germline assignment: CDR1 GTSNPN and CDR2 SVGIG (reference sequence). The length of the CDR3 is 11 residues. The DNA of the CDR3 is TGTGCCTGGAGGACAGGTTCACCCCTCCACTTT. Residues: CAWRTGSPLHF.

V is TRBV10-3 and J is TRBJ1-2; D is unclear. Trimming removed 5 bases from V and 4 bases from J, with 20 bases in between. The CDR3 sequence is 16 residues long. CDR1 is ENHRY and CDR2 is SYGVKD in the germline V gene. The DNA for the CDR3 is TGTGCCATCAGTCGAGTTCATGGAGGTGGGAGCTATGGCTACACCTTC. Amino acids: CAISRVHGGGSYGYTF.

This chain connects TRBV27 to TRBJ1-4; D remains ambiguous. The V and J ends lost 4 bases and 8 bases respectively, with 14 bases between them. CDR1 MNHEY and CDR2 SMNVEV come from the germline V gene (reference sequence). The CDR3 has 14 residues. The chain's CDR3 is CASSSALDWEKLFF. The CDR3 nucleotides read TGTGCCAGCAGTTCCGCCCTTGACTGGGAAAAACTGTTTTTT.

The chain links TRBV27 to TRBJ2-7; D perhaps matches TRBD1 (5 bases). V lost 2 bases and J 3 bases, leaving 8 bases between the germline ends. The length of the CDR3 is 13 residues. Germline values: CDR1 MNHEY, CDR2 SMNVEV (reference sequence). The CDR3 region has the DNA TGTGCCAGCAGTTTAATAGGGGACTACGAGCAGTACTTC. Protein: CASSLIGDYEQYF.

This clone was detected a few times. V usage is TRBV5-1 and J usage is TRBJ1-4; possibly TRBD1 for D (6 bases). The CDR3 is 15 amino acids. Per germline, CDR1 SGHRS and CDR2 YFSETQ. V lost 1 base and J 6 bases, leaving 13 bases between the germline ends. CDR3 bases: TGCGCCAGCAGCTTGACGGGTGAGGGGGATGAAAAACTGTTTTTT. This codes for CASSLTGEGDEKLFF.

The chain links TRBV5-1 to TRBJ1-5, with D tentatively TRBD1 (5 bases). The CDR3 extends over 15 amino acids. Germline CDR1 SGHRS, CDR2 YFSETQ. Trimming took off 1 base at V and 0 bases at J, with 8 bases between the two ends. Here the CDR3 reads CASSLTGLSNQPQHF. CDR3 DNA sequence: TGCGCCAGCAGCTTGACGGGACTTAGCAATCAGCCCCAGCATTTT.

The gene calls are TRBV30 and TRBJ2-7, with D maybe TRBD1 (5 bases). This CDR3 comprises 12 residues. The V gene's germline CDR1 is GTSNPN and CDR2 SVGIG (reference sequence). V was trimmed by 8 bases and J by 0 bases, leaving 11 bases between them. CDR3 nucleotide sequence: TGTGCCGGCGACAGAAGCTCCTACGAGCAGTACTTC. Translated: CAGDRSSYEQYF.

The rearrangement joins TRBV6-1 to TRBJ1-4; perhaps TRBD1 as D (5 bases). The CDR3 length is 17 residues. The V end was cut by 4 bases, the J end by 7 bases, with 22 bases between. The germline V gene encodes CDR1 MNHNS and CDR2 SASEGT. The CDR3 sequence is CASSAAGTRDGGEKLFF. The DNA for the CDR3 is TGTGCCAGCAGTGCCGCCGGGACTCGGGATGGAGGTGAAAAACTGTTTTTT.

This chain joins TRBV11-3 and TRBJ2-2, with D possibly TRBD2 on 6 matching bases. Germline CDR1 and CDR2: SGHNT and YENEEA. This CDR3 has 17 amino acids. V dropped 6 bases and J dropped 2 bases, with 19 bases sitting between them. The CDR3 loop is CASSLPRWGDNTGELFF. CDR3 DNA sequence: TGTGCCAGCAGTCTGCCTCGATGGGGGGACAACACCGGGGAGCTGTTTTTT.

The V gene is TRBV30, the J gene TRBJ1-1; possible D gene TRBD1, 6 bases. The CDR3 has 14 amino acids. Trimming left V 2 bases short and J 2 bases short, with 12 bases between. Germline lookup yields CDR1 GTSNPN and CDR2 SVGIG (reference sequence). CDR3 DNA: TGTGCCTGGAGTTGGGCACAGGGTAACACTGAAGCTTTCTTT. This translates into CAWSWAQGNTEAFF.